The 30 T cell receptor beta chains presented below share a single source sample, sequenced in a study of CD8+ T cells in alopecia areata (dated by TCRdb to 2017 to 2018). The time point label, read with the paper, signifies: baseline before oral tofacitinib. Libraries were built with the immunoSEQ multiplex PCR assay. To provide template for TCR sequencing, every sample had RNA extracted and reverse transcribed into cDNA. The source is immuneACCESS, and TCRdb retained only in-frame sequences with V and J called. Part of the clones is not carried over; for the studies checked, unresolved V genes explain less than half of this, and the remainder is unexplained. For this sample the table gives around 140,000 clones, of which about 89% were detected only once. The top ten clones comprise less than 15% of the sample. The sample here was CD8+ T cells sorted from blood, taken at week 0. Receptors were obtained from a human donor with alopecia areata.

The CDR3 DNA reads as TGCGCCAGCAGCTTTCAACAGGCCGCTAACGAGCAGTACTTC. Residues: CASSFQQAANEQYF. V gene TRBV5-1 combines with J gene TRBJ2-7; D perhaps matches TRBD1 (5 bases). Germline CDR1 is SGHRS and CDR2 is YFSETQ. This CDR3 comprises 14 residues. V was clipped by 2 bases and J by 5 bases, with 14 bases between them.

This clone was picked up one time. The chain carries TRBV11-2 and TRBJ2-1; 13 positions agree with TRBD2. Germline V gives CDR1 SGHAT, CDR2 FQNNGV. V shed 0 bases and J 7 bases; nucleotides not matched to a gene: 3. This CDR3 contains 16 residues. This CDR3 is CASSLELAGGPNEQFF. The CDR3 nucleotides are TGTGCCAGCAGCTTAGAACTAGCGGGAGGGCCTAATGAGCAGTTCTTC.

CDR3 nucleotides: TGTGCCAGCAGTTTAGAAGGGACAGGGGGCTTCACTGAAGCTTTCTTT. Amino acid sequence: CASSLEGTGGFTEAFF. The gene calls are TRBV27 and TRBJ1-1; 12 bases map to TRBD1. This CDR3 is built from 16 residues. Per germline, CDR1 MNHEY and CDR2 SMNVEV (reference sequence). Unmatched junction bases numbered 5, after V lost 2 bases and J lost 4 bases.

The J gene is TRBJ1-5, the V gene TRBV6-1, with D uncertain. The CDR3 sequence is 13 residues long. Trimming took 6 bases from V and 15 from J, leaving 21 bases between them. Germline CDR1 reads MNHNS; CDR2 reads SASEGT. The CDR3 bases are TGTGCCAGCAGCCCCGGAGGTGCCGATACCGGGCATTTT. It specifies CASSPGGADTGHF.

The chain has TRBV7-8 and TRBJ2-7, with TRBD2 matching 10 bases. The J segment lost 3 bases and the V segment lost 3 bases, leaving 8 bases of the junction unmatched. This CDR3 spans 16 amino acids. From germline, CDR1 is SGHVS and CDR2 FQNEAQ. The DNA of the CDR3 is TGTGCCAGCAGCTTCCCTAGCGGGGGAGCGCTCTACGAGCAGTACTTC. It specifies CASSFPSGGALYEQYF.

This clone has more than one count but fewer than ten. This rearrangement joins TRBV30 to TRBJ1-5; a weak D match, TRBD1 (6 bases). V lost 2 bases, J lost 2 bases, and 10 bases lay in between. This CDR3 contains 14 residues. Germline values: CDR1 GTSNPN, CDR2 SVGIG (reference sequence). The CDR3 reads CAWSLAGGNQPQHF. The DNA for the CDR3 is TGTGCCTGGAGTTTGGCAGGGGGCAATCAGCCCCAGCATTTT.

V and J are TRBV10-3 and TRBJ1-5; D unresolved. The ends were cut back, 9 bases at V and 1 base at J, with 10 bases in the middle. Germline V gene data show CDR1 as ENHRY and CDR2 as SYGVKD. CDR3 length: 13 residues. The chain's CDR3 is CAIKGDSNQPQHF. The CDR3 coding sequence is TGTGCCATTAAGGGAGACAGCAATCAGCCCCAGCATTTT.

Notes on this clone: The same CDR3 is also encoded by other DNA sequences in this sample. The chain has TRBV7-6 and TRBJ2-6, with unresolved D. The CDR3 covers 14 residues. V was pared by 1 base and J by 0 bases, with 1 base between. Germline V CDR1 and CDR2: SGHVS, FNYEAQ. The CDR3 reads CASSLGSGANVLTF. CDR3 bases: TGTGCCAGCAGCTTAGGCTCTGGGGCCAACGTCCTGACTTTC.

This chain joins TRBV27 and TRBJ1-3; D not resolved. V gave up 5 bases and J gave up 0 bases, with 8 bases separating them. The CDR3 length is 14 residues. The germline V gene encodes CDR1 MNHEY and CDR2 SMNVEV (reference sequence). The CDR3 loop reads CASSPHSSGNTIYF. The CDR3 coding sequence is TGTGCCAGCAGTCCGCATTCCTCTGGAAACACCATATATTTT.

The chain couples TRBV30 to TRBJ2-7; tentative D call: TRBD1 (6 bases). From germline, CDR1 is GTSNPN and CDR2 SVGIG (reference sequence). Trimming left V 2 bases short and J 5 bases short, with 10 bases between. The CDR3 contains 12 residues. The CDR3 loop reads CAWSLDRHEQYF. The CDR3 DNA sequence: TGTGCCTGGAGTCTGGACAGACACGAGCAGTACTTC.

The V gene is TRBV19, the J gene TRBJ1-1; D unclear. The CDR3 totals 14 residues. From germline, CDR1 is LNHDA and CDR2 SQIVND (reference sequence). Between the trimmed V and J ends, which lost 3 bases and 1 base, there was a span of 9 bases. This CDR3 reads CASSIFLENTEAFF. Here the CDR3 DNA reads TGTGCCAGTAGTATTTTCCTTGAGAACACTGAAGCTTTCTTT.

This clone turned up a few times. The V and J genes are TRBV30 and TRBJ2-2; no definite D call. Germline V gives CDR1 GTSNPN, CDR2 SVGIG (reference sequence). This CDR3 contains 12 residues. V was pared by 2 bases and J by 3 bases, with 4 bases between. Written as DNA, the CDR3 is TGTGCCTGGAGTCAGTACACCGGGGAGCTGTTTTTT. Encoded protein: CAWSQYTGELFF. The entire variable domain, with the rest obtained from reference TRBV30 and TRBJ2-2, is as follows: SQTIHQWPATLVQPVGSPLSLECTVEGTSNPNLYWYRQAAGRGLQLLFYSVGIGQISSEVPQNLSASRPQDRQFILSSKKLLLSDSGFYLCAWSQYTGELFFGEGSRLTVL.

The chain joins TRBV30 to TRBJ1-2, with TRBD1 identical over 11 bases. V dropped 0 bases and J dropped 2; count of bases not matched to a gene: 11. This CDR3 has 18 residues. CDR1 and CDR2 (germline): GTSNPN, SVGIG (reference sequence). CDR3 sequence (DNA): TGTGCCTGGAGTGTAGGCCGGGACAGGGGGAACTTGAACTATGGCTACACCTTC. It specifies CAWSVGRDRGNLNYGYTF. Based on the CDR3 plus reference TRBV30 and TRBJ1-2, the full variable domain is SQTIHQWPATLVQPVGSPLSLECTVEGTSNPNLYWYRQAAGRGLQLLFYSVGIGQISSEVPQNLSASRPQDRQFILSSKKLLLSDSGFYLCAWSVGRDRGNLNYGYTFGSGTRLTVV.

The V and J genes are TRBV7-9 and TRBJ2-5; tentatively, D is TRBD2 (6 bases). Germline CDR1 is SEHNR and CDR2 is FQNEAQ (reference sequence). V was trimmed by 5 bases and J by 2 bases, leaving 18 bases between them. The CDR3 sequence is 16 residues long. The CDR3 DNA is TGTGCCAGCAGCGACCCGCAACCGGGACTTCAAGAGACCCAGTACTTC. Translating it yields CASSDPQPGLQETQYF.

This rearrangement joins TRBV29-1 to TRBJ2-7; D possibly uses TRBD1 or TRBD2 (5 bases each). The CDR3 is 14 amino acids. V gave up 1 base and J gave up 2 bases, with 12 bases separating them. The germline V gene has CDR1 SQVTM and CDR2 ANQGSEA. CDR3 amino acids: CSVEGWDGTYEQYF. CDR3 DNA: TGCAGCGTTGAAGGGTGGGACGGCACCTACGAGCAGTACTTC.

This clone was counted between two and nine times. This chain links TRBV9 with TRBJ1-2, with 7 positions matching TRBD1. CDR1 SGDLS and CDR2 YYNGEE come from the germline V gene. The CDR3 spans 15 residues. Germline trimming cut 3 bases from V and 0 bases from J; bases unmatched to any gene: 5. The CDR3 region has the DNA TGTGCCAGCAGCGGACAGGGTACGACTAACTATGGCTACACCTTC. This sequence encodes CASSGQGTTNYGYTF.

The chain employs TRBV11-2 and TRBJ2-3; D is unresolved. V lost 6 bases, J lost 3 bases, and 19 bases lay in between. The CDR3 has 16 amino acids. Germline CDR1 SGHAT, CDR2 FQNNGV. The CDR3 loop is CASSQEREFGTDTQYF. CDR3 DNA: TGTGCCAGCAGTCAGGAGCGCGAGTTTGGGACAGATACGCAGTATTTT.

CDR3 amino acids: CARRWGKVYEQYF. The CDR3 DNA reads as TGTGCCAGGCGCTGGGGTAAGGTGTACGAGCAGTACTTC. This chain links TRBV27 with TRBJ2-7, with D unresolved. The CDR3 runs 13 residues. Germline values: CDR1 MNHEY, CDR2 SMNVEV (reference sequence). V dropped 9 bases and J dropped 4 bases, with 16 bases sitting between them.

V is TRBV23-1 and J is TRBJ2-7; D is undetermined. TRBV23-1 is noted as an ORF with a role that remains uncertain. The CDR3 consists of 16 residues. The ends were cut back, 0 bases at V and 0 bases at J, with 12 bases in the middle. The CDR3 DNA is TGCGCCAGCAGTCAATCGGACGAGACCCCCTCCTACGAGCAGTACTTC. This sequence encodes CASSQSDETPSYEQYF.

The table lists this clone with a few counts. V is TRBV2 and J is TRBJ2-1; D possibly corresponds to TRBD2 (6 bases). V was clipped by 8 bases and J by 9 bases, with 14 bases between them. The V gene's germline CDR1 is SNHLY and CDR2 FYNNEI. The CDR3 loop spans 12 amino acids. The CDR3 bases are TGTGCCAGCTCCACCTTGGGAGGTGAGCAGTTCTTC. Translated, it gives CASSTLGGEQFF.

Only one count was recorded for this clone. This chain joins TRBV6-6 and TRBJ2-6, with D perhaps matching TRBD2 (6 bases). This CDR3 spans 15 amino acids. The germline V gene has CDR1 MNHNY and CDR2 SVGAGI (reference sequence). V dropped 7 bases and J dropped 4 bases, with 14 bases sitting between them. The CDR3 loop is CASIWGLEGANVLTF. The CDR3 DNA follows: TGTGCCAGCATCTGGGGACTGGAAGGGGCCAACGTCCTGACTTTC.

The genes are TRBV19 and TRBJ2-7, with 7 bases lining up with TRBD1. Germline CDR1 and CDR2: LNHDA and SQIVND (reference sequence). The V gene end was trimmed by 7 bases and the J gene end by 6 bases; junction bases not matched to a gene: 15. The CDR3 is 15 amino acids. CDR3 in amino acids: CASTQGDSPIGEQYF. The DNA of the CDR3 is TGTGCCAGTACCCAGGGGGACAGCCCAATCGGCGAGCAGTACTTC.

This sequence joins TRBV7-3 and TRBJ2-1; tentative D call: TRBD2 (6 bases). Deletions cut 2 bases from V and 0 bases from J, with 11 bases between. The germline V gene has CDR1 SGHTA and CDR2 FQGTGA. The CDR3 covers 16 residues. DNA for the CDR3: TGTGCCAGCAGCTTAGATACGGGAGACTCCTACAATGAGCAGTTCTTC. This sequence encodes CASSLDTGDSYNEQFF.

The V call is TRBV27, the J call TRBJ1-1; D is possibly TRBD1 (5 bases). The germline gives CDR1 MNHEY, CDR2 SMNVEV (reference sequence). V was pared by 2 bases and J by 8 bases, with 12 bases between. This CDR3 spans 13 amino acids. The CDR3 DNA reads as TGTGCCAGCAGTTTAGACGGATACAGGGAAGCTTTCTTT. Encoded protein: CASSLDGYREAFF.

This rearrangement joins TRBV4-1 to TRBJ2-7; D is uncertain. Trimming removed 0 bases from V and 2 bases from J, with 5 bases in between. CDR3 length equals 13 residues. CDR1 and CDR2 (germline): MGHRA, YSYEKL. CDR3 DNA sequence: TGCGCCAGCAGCCAAGATCTTACCTACGAGCAGTACTTC. It codes for CASSQDLTYEQYF.

V usage is TRBV5-1 and J usage is TRBJ1-1, with a tentative D call TRBD1 (6 bases). The CDR3 spans 14 residues. Trimming took off 2 bases at V and 2 bases at J, with 10 bases between the two ends. CDR1 SGHRS and CDR2 YFSETQ come from the germline V gene. The CDR3 nucleotides are TGCGCCAGCAGCTTCTGGGACACCAACACTGAAGCTTTCTTT. Its protein product is CASSFWDTNTEAFF.

This sequence joins TRBV9 and TRBJ2-5, with D possibly being TRBD2 (6 bases). The V end was cut by 0 bases, the J end by 5 bases, with 11 bases between. This CDR3 region has 14 residues. Germline V CDR1 and CDR2: SGDLS, YYNGEE. CDR3 residues: CASSVGGGEETQYF. The CDR3 bases are TGTGCCAGCAGCGTAGGGGGAGGAGAGGAGACCCAGTACTTC.

The genes are TRBV7-9 and TRBJ2-7; 10 bases are shared with TRBD2. This CDR3 is 17 amino acids long. Per germline, CDR1 SEHNR and CDR2 FQNEAQ (reference sequence). Trimming at V came to 2 bases and at J to 4 bases, leaving 11 bases not matched to a gene. The CDR3 sequence is CASSLPHGTSEIYEQYF. The CDR3 region has the DNA TGTGCCAGCAGCTTACCCCATGGGACTAGCGAGATTTACGAGCAGTACTTC. The full variable domain, in which reference TRBV7-9 and TRBJ2-7 provide the parts outside the CDR3, is DTGVSQNPRHKITKRGQNVTFRCDPISEHNRLYWYRQTLGQGPEFLTYFQNEAQLEKSRLLSDRFSAERPKGSFSTLEIQRTEQGDSAMYLCASSLPHGTSEIYEQYFGPGTRLTVT.

V is TRBV9 and J is TRBJ1-5, with D unclear. The V end lost 0 bases, the J end lost 3 bases, and 7 bases lay between the germline ends. The germline V gene encodes CDR1 SGDLS and CDR2 YYNGEE. The CDR3 loop spans 14 amino acids. As DNA, the CDR3 is TGTGCCAGCAGCGTAGGAGGAGACAATCAGCCCCAGCATTTT. It specifies CASSVGGDNQPQHF.

The V call is TRBV5-1, the J call TRBJ2-6, with TRBD2 identical over 10 bases. The CDR3 runs to 18 residues. CDR1 and CDR2 from the germline V gene are SGHRS and YFSETQ. J gave up 0 bases and V 1 base, and 4 bases lay outside the gene matches. This CDR3 is CASSLNSGRYSGANVLTF. CDR3 coding DNA: TGCGCCAGCAGCTTGAATAGCGGGAGGTACTCTGGGGCCAACGTCCTGACTTTC.